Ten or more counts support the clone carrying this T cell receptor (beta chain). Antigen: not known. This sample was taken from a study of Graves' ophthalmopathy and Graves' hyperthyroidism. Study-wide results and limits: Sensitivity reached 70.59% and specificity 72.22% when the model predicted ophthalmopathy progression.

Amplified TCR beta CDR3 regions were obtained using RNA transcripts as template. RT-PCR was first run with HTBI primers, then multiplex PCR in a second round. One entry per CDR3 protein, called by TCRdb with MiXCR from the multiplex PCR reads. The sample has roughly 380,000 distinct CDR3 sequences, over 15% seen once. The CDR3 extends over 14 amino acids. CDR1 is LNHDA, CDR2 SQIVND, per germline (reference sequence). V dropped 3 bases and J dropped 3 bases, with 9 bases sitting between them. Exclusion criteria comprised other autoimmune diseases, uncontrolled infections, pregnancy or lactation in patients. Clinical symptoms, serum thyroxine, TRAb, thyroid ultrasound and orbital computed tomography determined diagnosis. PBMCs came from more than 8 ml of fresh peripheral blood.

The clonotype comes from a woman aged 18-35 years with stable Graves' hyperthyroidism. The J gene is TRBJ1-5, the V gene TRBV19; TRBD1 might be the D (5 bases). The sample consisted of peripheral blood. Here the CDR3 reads CASSIRVPNQPQHF. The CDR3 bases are TGTGCCAGTAGTATCAGGGTCCCCAATCAGCCCCAGCATTTT.